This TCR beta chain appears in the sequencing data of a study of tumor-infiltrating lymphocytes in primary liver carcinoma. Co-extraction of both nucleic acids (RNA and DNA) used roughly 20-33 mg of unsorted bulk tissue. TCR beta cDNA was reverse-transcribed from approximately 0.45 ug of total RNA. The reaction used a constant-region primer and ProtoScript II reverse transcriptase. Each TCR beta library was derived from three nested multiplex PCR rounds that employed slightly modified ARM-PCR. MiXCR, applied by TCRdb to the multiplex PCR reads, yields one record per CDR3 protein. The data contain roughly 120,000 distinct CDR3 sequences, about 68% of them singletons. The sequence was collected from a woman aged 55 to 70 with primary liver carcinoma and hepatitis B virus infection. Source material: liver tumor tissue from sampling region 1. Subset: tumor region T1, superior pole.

The CDR3 loop reads CASRPSGLAGTRTGELFF. CDR3 nucleotide sequence: TGCGCCAGCAGACCCTCGGGACTAGCGGGAACACGCACCGGGGAGCTGTTTTTT. This sequence joins TRBV5-1 and TRBJ2-2; 13 bases are shared with TRBD2. The CDR3 is 18 residues long. Per the germline V gene, CDR1 is SGHRS and CDR2 is YFSETQ. The V segment lost 5 bases and the J segment 4 bases; nucleotides outside the gene matches: 11.